The present TCR beta chain was sequenced within a study of OX40 agonist ivuxolimab in advanced cancers. Looking at the study overall: Recorded diagnoses for dose-escalation patients were hepatocellular carcinoma, melanoma, renal cell or head and neck cancer.

No patient had autoimmune disease or received systemic immunosuppression. At cycle 4 day 1, cycle 7 day 1, and baseline, blood was sampled. This clone was seen a handful of times. Its specificity is unknown. This same CDR3 is encoded by further DNA sequences in the sample. Libraries were prepared by immunoSEQ multiplex PCR; TCRdb keeps only in-frame clonotypes and omits some of them. The sample lists more than 65,000 clones, approximately 79% occurring once. Study-level results: No determination was made of the antigen specificity of the expanded peripheral T cells.

Looked up from germline, CDR1 is SGDLS and CDR2 is YYNGEE. The V end was cut by 0 bases, the J end by 1 base, with 5 bases between. The CDR3 runs to 14 residues. The gene calls are TRBV9 and TRBJ1-5; D is unclear. This clonotype was sampled from an adult with an advanced solid tumor such as melanoma, head and neck, liver or kidney cancer. The starting material was CD4+ or CD8+ T cells sorted from blood, obtained in a trial of the OX40 agonist ivuxolimab. CDR3 sequence (DNA): TGTGCCAGCAGCGTAGGAGGGAGCAATCAGCCCCAGCATTTT. As protein: CASSVGGSNQPQHF.